These 9 T cell receptor beta chains share one sample of origin, sequenced in a study of blood T cell repertoires in COVID-19 (dated by TCRdb to 2020 to 2022). Receptor libraries were prepared by the immunoSEQ multiplex PCR assay. Held by TCRdb, this immuneACCESS table contains in-frame sequences only and omits some clones. Under half of the omission traces to an unresolved V gene where checked; the cause of the rest is unknown. The sample table shows 100,000 to 110,000 clones, and roughly 85% are seen once. The top ten constitute 9.5% to 13% of the sample. The sequenced material came from peripheral blood. The receptors originated from a woman aged 70 to 79 with acute or convalescent COVID-19.

The chain has TRBV6-5 and TRBJ1-4; 9 bases match TRBD1. Germline V gene data show CDR1 as MNHEY and CDR2 as SVGAGI. CDR3 length: 16 residues. With V trimmed by 2 bases and J by 4 bases, 5 bases remained unmatched. The CDR3 DNA sequence: TGTGCCAGCAGTTACCCGGACAGGGGCCGTAATGAAAAACTGTTTTTT. It yields the protein CASSYPDRGRNEKLFF.

The chain is built from TRBV7-2 and TRBJ2-2; TRBD1 matches at 11 bases. The CDR3 is 18 amino acids. The junction had 14 bases not matched to a gene; V was cut back by 5 bases and J by 6 bases. The germline V gene has CDR1 SGHTA and CDR2 FQGNSA. The CDR3 nucleotides are TGTGCCAGCAGCGTAAGGGGACAGGGGGTCGGATCCGCCGGGGAGCTGTTTTTT. This gives the protein CASSVRGQGVGSAGELFF.

This sequence joins TRBV19 and TRBJ1-1; TRBD1 aligns across 8 bases. Germline V gene lookup returns CDR1 LNHDA and CDR2 SQIVND (reference sequence). The CDR3 totals 15 residues. With 6 bases clipped from V and 3 bases from J, the junction kept 9 bases outside the gene matches. The CDR3 loop is CASRETGDVHTEAFF. Here the CDR3 DNA reads TGTGCCAGTAGAGAGACAGGGGATGTTCACACTGAAGCTTTCTTT.

The V and J genes are TRBV3-1 (or the pseudogene TRBV3-2) and TRBJ1-2; no firm D call. V was shortened by 5 bases and J by 2 bases, with 3 bases between the two germline ends. The CDR3 covers 11 residues. Germline V CDR1 and CDR2: LGHDT, YNNKEL (reference sequence). In DNA form, the CDR3 reads TGTGCCAGCAGCACAAACTATGGCTACACCTTC. Residues: CASSTNYGYTF.

The V call is TRBV5-8, the J call TRBJ1-2; TRBD1 agrees at 7 bases. The CDR3 loop spans 13 amino acids. The junction had 5 bases not matched to a gene; V was cut back by 0 bases and J by 9 bases. The germline V gene has CDR1 SGHTS and CDR2 YDEGEE. The CDR3, as DNA: TGTGCCAGCAGCTTGGGACAGGGCCTACGCTACACCTTC. It codes for CASSLGQGLRYTF.

The V gene is TRBV6-6, the J gene TRBJ1-5, with TRBD1 matching 12 bases. Per the germline V gene, CDR1 is MNHNY and CDR2 is SVGAGI (reference sequence). The length of the CDR3 is 20 residues. J was trimmed by 4 bases and V by 6 bases; bases with no gene match: 19. CDR3 nucleotide sequence: TGTGCCAGCAGCTCCGTAAGAGGGACAGGGGGCGCGCCGGCGAATCAGCCCCAGCATTTT. Translated: CASSSVRGTGGAPANQPQHF.

The CDR3 loop reads CASSTGTSRAGELFF. The CDR3 bases are TGTGCCAGTTCCACCGGGACTAGTAGGGCCGGGGAGCTGTTTTTT. The chain uses TRBV19 and TRBJ2-2; 8 nucleotides agree with TRBD2. The germline V gene encodes CDR1 LNHDA and CDR2 SQIVND (reference sequence). The V and J ends lost 8 bases and 6 bases, in that order; junction bases with no gene match: 11. The CDR3 length is 15 residues.

This chain joins TRBV29-1 and TRBJ1-4, with 7 bases that match TRBD1. The CDR3 loop spans 15 amino acids. Unmatched junction bases numbered 13, after V lost 5 bases and J lost 7 bases. CDR1 is SQVTM, CDR2 ANQGSEA, per germline. The CDR3 region has the DNA TGCAGCGTTTCCGGGACAGACTCCTCATTTGAAAAACTGTTTTTT. It specifies CSVSGTDSSFEKLFF.

This chain uses TRBV6-1 with TRBJ2-7; 7 bases map to TRBD2. The germline V gene encodes CDR1 MNHNS and CDR2 SASEGT. Trimming at V came to 0 bases and at J to 1 base, leaving 6 bases not matched to a gene. CDR3 length equals 16 residues. The CDR3, as DNA: TGTGCCAGCAGTGAAGCGGGAGGGACGGCTTCCTACGAGCAGTACTTC. Translated, it gives CASSEAGGTASYEQYF.